The 18 T cell receptor beta chains below were found in one sample sequenced in a study of human T cells and chemical hapten exposure. Time point defined: patch test 1, 2 weeks after DPC sensitization. Treatment meaning: therapeutic diphenylcyclopropenone sensitization with weekly scalp DPC. TCRdb recomputed calls from the RACE reads with MiXCR, one row per CDR3 protein. The data show 70,000 to 100,000 distinct CDR3 sequences, with roughly 7.1% seen just once and less than 2% held by the top ten. Sequenced material: whole blood, taken in connection with sensitization to the hapten diphenylcyclopropenone (DPC). The receptors shown here come from a young woman with alopecia areata. Some clones in this sample may be carry-over from other donors' samples.

This clonotype was counted between two and nine times. The V call is TRBV6-1, the J call TRBJ2-7, with 14 bases matching TRBD2. The ends lost 3 bases at V and 2 bases at J; junction bases unmatched: 6. CDR1 and CDR2 (germline): MNHNS, SASEGT. The CDR3 length is 17 residues. The CDR3 DNA reads as TGTGCCAGCAGTGATTGGGGACTAGCGGGGGTCACCTACGAGCAGTACTTC. It codes for CASSDWGLAGVTYEQYF.

In its sample, this clonotype was seen many times. V usage is TRBV11-1 and J usage is TRBJ2-5, with D possibly being TRBD1 (5 bases). The germline V and J ends were trimmed by 1 base and 4 bases, with 19 bases remaining between them. The CDR3 totals 17 residues. The germline CDR1 and CDR2 sequences are SGHAT and FQDESV (reference sequence). This CDR3 is CASSLGRTTNLRETQYF. The CDR3 nucleotides are TGTGCCAGCAGCTTAGGGCGGACAACCAATTTAAGAGAGACCCAGTACTTC.

Turning to this clonotype: Being one base from a much bigger clone, this may be a read error. The rearrangement links TRBV5-6 to TRBJ1-5; D is possibly TRBD1 (6 bases). The length of the CDR3 is 18 residues. Germline loops: CDR1 SGHDT, CDR2 YYEEEE. The CDR3 protein is CGSSLSTTGSDLGQPQHF. The CDR3 region has the DNA TGTGGCAGCAGCTTGTCTACCACAGGGTCCGATTTAGGTCAGCCCCAGCATTTT.

This chain links TRBV6-5 with TRBJ1-2; D unclear. CDR1 and CDR2 (germline): MNHEY, SVGAGI. This CDR3 has 14 amino acids. Trimming pared 2 bases from V and 4 bases from J, leaving 11 bases between. In DNA form, the CDR3 reads TGTGCCAGCAGTTACGGGCATTGTTTCTATGGCTACACCTTC. This codes for CASSYGHCFYGYTF.

The chain is built from TRBV7-9 and TRBJ1-4, with 9 bases aligning to TRBD1. CDR3 length: 13 amino acids. Germline V CDR1 and CDR2: SEHNR, FQNEAQ (reference sequence). The ends lost 3 bases at V and 8 bases at J; junction bases unmatched: 1. The DNA for the CDR3 is TGTGCCAGCAGCTTCACAGGGGGCGAAAAACTGTTTTTT. Translating gives CASSFTGGEKLFF.

This clonotype came up many times. The rearrangement uses TRBV7-9 and TRBJ1-5; unclear D gene. The CDR3 length is 14 residues. V was clipped by 6 bases and J by 0 bases, with 9 bases between them. Germline CDR1 SEHNR, CDR2 FQNEAQ (reference sequence). Here the CDR3 reads CASSLRGSNQPQHF. The CDR3 coding sequence is TGTGCCAGCAGTTTAAGAGGTAGCAATCAGCCCCAGCATTTT. Together with reference TRBV7-9 and TRBJ1-5, the CDR3 gives the full variable domain: DTGVSQNPRHKITKRGQNVTFRCDPISEHNRLYWYRQTLGQGPEFLTYFQNEAQLEKSRLLSDRFSAERPKGSFSTLEIQRTEQGDSAMYLCASSLRGSNQPQHFGDGTRLSIL.

V is TRBV13 and J is TRBJ1-1; D might be TRBD1 (6 bases). Germline values: CDR1 PRHDT, CDR2 FYEKMQ (reference sequence). CDR3 length: 16 amino acids. Trimming left V 1 base short and J 6 bases short, with 18 bases between. CDR3 sequence: CASSLVGRGARSEAFF. The CDR3, as DNA: TGTGCCAGCAGCTTAGTTGGGCGGGGGGCTAGGTCTGAAGCTTTCTTT. Combining the CDR3 with reference TRBV13 and TRBJ1-1 gives the whole variable domain AAGVIQSPRHLIKEKRETATLKCYPIPRHDTVYWYQQGPGQDPQFLISFYEKMQSDKGSIPDRFSAQQFSDYHSELNMSSLELGDSALYFCASSLVGRGARSEAFFGQGTRLTVV.

This clonotype was counted many times. J is TRBJ1-5 and V is TRBV7-9; D unresolved. CDR3 size: 13 residues. Germline V gene sequence: CDR1 SEHNR, CDR2 FQNEAQ (reference sequence). Trimming stripped 7 bases from V and 5 bases from J, with 12 bases between. The DNA of the CDR3 is TGTGCCAGCACCACCGGAATGGATCAGCCCCAGCATTTT. Translation gives CASTTGMDQPQHF.

This clonotype was counted many times. V usage is TRBV7-9 and J usage is TRBJ2-3; 9 nucleotides agree with TRBD1. With 6 bases clipped from V and 8 bases from J, the junction kept 6 bases outside the gene matches. From germline, CDR1 is SEHNR and CDR2 FQNEAQ (reference sequence). The CDR3 is made up of 13 amino acids. The CDR3 bases are TGTGCCAGCAGACGTACGGACAGGGGTACGCAGTATTTT. Protein sequence: CASRRTDRGTQYF.

The CDR3 protein is CASSQMNTEAFF. CDR3 nucleotide sequence: TGTGCCAGCAGCCAAATGAACACTGAAGCTTTCTTT. This chain uses TRBV14 with TRBJ1-1, with no clear D. This CDR3 has 12 amino acids. Trimming removed 2 bases from V and 0 bases from J, with 1 base in between. Germline loops: CDR1 SGHDN, CDR2 FVKESK.

This clonotype was recorded at least ten times. The chain links TRBV7-7 to TRBJ2-3; 8 nucleotides match TRBD1. Germline V gene lookup returns CDR1 SSHAT and CDR2 FNYEAQ (reference sequence). V gave up 1 base and J gave up 4 bases; unmatched junction bases: 4. The CDR3 extends over 15 amino acids. The CDR3 here is CASSLGQGPADTQYF. In DNA, the CDR3 is TGTGCCAGCAGCTTAGGACAGGGGCCGGCAGATACGCAGTATTTT.

This chain links TRBV6-2 or TRBV6-3 with TRBJ2-2, with TRBD2 matching over 7 bases. Trimming cost V 5 bases and J 2 bases; bases outside gene matches: 14. Germline V gene data show CDR1 as MNHEY and CDR2 as SVGEGT. CDR3 length: 18 amino acids. The CDR3 nucleotides read TGTGCCAGCAGTCGGCCGGTTAGCGGGCCCATAAACACCGGGGAGCTGTTTTTT. Translation: CASSRPVSGPINTGELFF.

The V and J genes are TRBV19 and TRBJ2-7; TRBD1 is a possible D gene (5 bases). Germline V gene lookup returns CDR1 LNHDA and CDR2 SQIVND (reference sequence). V was clipped by 5 bases and J by 0 bases, with 11 bases between them. The CDR3 runs to 14 residues. CDR3 in DNA: TGTGCCAGTAGTCCGATGGACACCTCCTACGAGCAGTACTTC. It is translated as CASSPMDTSYEQYF.

The gene calls are TRBV5-1 and TRBJ2-1, with D perhaps TRBD2 (6 bases). V lost 7 bases to trimming and J lost 2 bases, with 19 bases between them. The CDR3 covers 16 residues. CDR1 SGHRS and CDR2 YFSETQ come from the germline V gene. The CDR3 loop is CASGPGTPGAYNEQFF. The CDR3 DNA follows: TGCGCCAGCGGCCCCGGGACTCCGGGGGCCTACAATGAGCAGTTCTTC. The entire variable domain, with the rest obtained from reference TRBV5-1 and TRBJ2-1, is as follows: KAGVTQTPRYLIKTRGQQVTLSCSPISGHRSVSWYQQTPGQGLQFLFEYFSETQRNKGNFPGRFSGRQFSNSRSEMNVSTLELGDSALYLCASGPGTPGAYNEQFFGPGTRLTVL.

This chain joins TRBV6-7 and TRBJ1-2; TRBD1 matches 7 bases. TRBV6-7 is placed among ORFs of uncertain function. Trimming at V came to 7 bases and at J to 8 bases, leaving 19 bases not matched to a gene. The CDR3 totals 16 residues. Here the CDR3 reads CASTQGDLCDGWGYTF. The CDR3 coding sequence is TGTGCCAGCACCCAGGGGGACTTGTGTGACGGGTGGGGCTACACCTTC.

Notes on this clonotype: Since a much larger clone is just one base distant, this may be a read error. J is TRBJ1-1 and V is TRBV9; D unresolved. The germline V gene encodes CDR1 SGDLS and CDR2 YYNGEE. This CDR3 is built from 14 residues. V lost 3 bases and J 4 bases, leaving 13 bases between the germline ends. CDR3 DNA sequence: TGTGCCAGCAGCGACGAGCCCGTCATCACTGAAGCTTTCTTT. Translating it yields CASSDEPVITEAFF.

CDR3 sequence (DNA): TGTGCCAGCAGTTTAAAGGGGCAGGGATACACTGAAGCTTTCTTT. It encodes CASSLKGQGYTEAFF. The chain joins TRBV12-3 or TRBV12-4 to TRBJ1-1; D may be TRBD1 (5 bases). V lost 2 bases and J 3 bases, leaving 13 bases between the germline ends. CDR3 length equals 15 residues.

Ten or more counts support this clonotype. V is TRBV20-1 and J is TRBJ1-1; 9 bases align to TRBD1. Losses at the gene ends were 5 bases for V and 0 bases for J; bases not matched to a gene: 1. The length of the CDR3 is 13 residues. Germline V CDR1 and CDR2: DFQATT, SNEGSKA (reference sequence). Here the CDR3 reads CSAGDRVNTEAFF. In DNA form, the CDR3 reads TGCAGTGCTGGGGACAGGGTGAACACTGAAGCTTTCTTT.